This is a list of T cell receptor beta chains from one sample in a study of blood T cell repertoires in COVID-19. TCRdb keeps only in-frame clones here, not all; method: immunoSEQ multiplex PCR. The table has 100,000 or so clones, approximately 92% seen once. The sequenced sample was peripheral blood. The receptor set was obtained from a woman in her fifties or sixties with active COVID-19. Each CDR3 is given with its conserved first and last residue. D genes are given only for firm matches. Size tells how often a clone was seen (once, few, many) or the class of an expanded clone, and some rows leave it out.

D: -
size: -
V: TRBV28
J: TRBJ1-3
DNA: TGTGCCAGCAGTTTCTTCGGTGGAAACACCATATATTTT
CDR3: CASSFFGGNTIYF

D: TRBD1
size: -
V: TRBV6-5
J: TRBJ2-5
DNA: TGTGCCAGCAGCCAAGTACAGGGGACAGGCGAGACCCAGTACTTC
CDR3: CASSQVQGTGETQYF

D: TRBD1
size: -
V: TRBV7-9
J: TRBJ1-2
DNA: TGTGCCAGCAGCTGGGGACAGGGGGTTAAAGACTATGGCTACACCTTC
CDR3: CASSWGQGVKDYGYTF

D: -
size: -
V: TRBV6-1
J: TRBJ2-7
DNA: TGTGCCAGCAGTGAAGCGAAGGGGCCCTACGAGCAGTACTTC
CDR3: CASSEAKGPYEQYF

D: -
size: -
V: TRBV27
J: TRBJ1-3
DNA: TGTGCCAGCAGACCCACATGGATGGAGAACACCATATATTTT
CDR3: CASRPTWMENTIYF

D: -
size: -
V: TRBV5-4
J: TRBJ2-7
DNA: TGTGCCAGCACCGACGGGTCCGTCCCTCGCGAGCAGTACTTC
CDR3: CASTDGSVPREQYF

D: -
size: -
V: TRBV28
J: TRBJ1-6
DNA: TGTGCCAGCAGTTTTCCAGGGAATTCACCCCTCCACTTT
CDR3: CASSFPGNSPLHF

D: -
size: -
V: TRBV7-2
J: TRBJ1-6
DNA: TGTGCCAGCAGCCCCTTCCCGGGGTCCTATAATTCACCCCTCCACTTT
CDR3: CASSPFPGSYNSPLHF

D: -
size: once
V: TRBV2
J: TRBJ2-1
DNA: TGTGCCAGCAGTGGAAGGGGCGGCTCCTACAATGAGCAGTTCTTC
CDR3: CASSGRGGSYNEQFF

D: TRBD1
size: -
V: TRBV30
J: TRBJ2-5
DNA: TGTGCCTGGAGTGTAAAAGGGACAGGGGGGACCCAGTACTTC
CDR3: CAWSVKGTGGTQYF

D: TRBD1
size: -
V: TRBV11-3
J: TRBJ2-2
DNA: TGTGCCAGCAGCTTTGGACAGGGAAGCACCGGGGAGCTGTTTTTT
CDR3: CASSFGQGSTGELFF

D: TRBD1
size: -
V: TRBV24-1
J: TRBJ2-7
DNA: TGTGCCACCAGTGATTCCAGACAGGGGTTCAACGAGCAGTACTTC
CDR3: CATSDSRQGFNEQYF

D: TRBD1
size: -
V: TRBV7-9
J: TRBJ2-1
DNA: TGTGCCAGCAGCCGACCGGGACAGGGAGTGAGGGCCAATGAGCAGTTCTTC
CDR3: CASSRPGQGVRANEQFF

D: TRBD2
size: once
V: TRBV5-4
J: TRBJ2-1
DNA: TGTGCCAGCAGCTTGGGAACGGGGGGGCCTGAGCAGTTCTTC
CDR3: CASSLGTGGPEQFF

D: -
size: once
V: TRBV5-1
J: TRBJ2-1
DNA: TGCGCCAGCAGCCGGCCGGGAAATGAGCAGTTCTTC
CDR3: CASSRPGNEQFF

D: -
size: -
V: TRBV11-1
J: TRBJ2-7
DNA: TGTGCCAGCAGCCAGGAGCGGGCAACCTACGAGCAGTACTTC
CDR3: CASSQERATYEQYF

D: -
size: -
V: TRBV7-8
J: TRBJ1-1
DNA: TGTGCCAGCAGCTTAGGCCAGAACATGAACACTGAAGCTTTCTTT
CDR3: CASSLGQNMNTEAFF

D: TRBD1
size: -
V: TRBV5-6
J: TRBJ2-1
DNA: TGTGCCAGCAGGCGACAGGGGGAGAGTAATGAGCAGTTCTTC
CDR3: CASRRQGESNEQFF

D: TRBD2
size: -
V: TRBV7-9
J: TRBJ2-3
DNA: TGTGCCAGCAGCCCAGGAGCGGGGGGGAGAGATACGCAGTATTTT
CDR3: CASSPGAGGRDTQYF

D: -
size: -
V: TRBV7-2
J: TRBJ1-1
DNA: TGTGCCAGCAGCCCCGGACAAAGGAACACTGAAGCTTTCTTT
CDR3: CASSPGQRNTEAFF